The present entry profiles one T cell receptor (beta chain) with its context. Its antigen remains unidentified. Its ends do not fully match the called genes, so a read error is possible. The V gene's germline CDR1 is SGHAT and CDR2 FQDESV (reference sequence). This CDR3 has 14 amino acids. No cell sorting was done before RNA was extracted from the tissue. The normal lung tissue was taken more than 3 cm from the tumor edge. The sample originates from a study of tumor and adjacent non-tumor tissue in lung cancer. Study summary: The cohort had around twelve adenocarcinoma, a couple of squamous cell and 1 small cell patients. Study-level results: In normal lung, the top 100 clones were significantly more dominant than in tumor. Tumor tissue had significantly higher TCR diversity than normal lung.

Three rounds of nested PCR, following a modified ARM-PCR protocol, produced the TCRbeta library. TCRdb independently ran MiXCR on the multiplex PCR reads; one entry per CDR3 protein. The table records tens of thousands of distinct CDR3 sequences, roughly 60% of them present only once. Sequenced: distant non-tumor lung tissue. The sequence came from a woman between 40 and 50 years old with non-small cell lung cancer. The chain carries TRBV11-1 and TRBJ2-5, with a tentative D call TRBD2 (5 bases). The CDR3 DNA sequence: TGTGTCAGCAGCTTCGGGGTTAGGAAGGATACCCAGTACTTC. Protein: CVSSFGVRKDTQYF. Filled out from reference TRBV11-1 and TRBJ2-5, the complete variable domain reads EAEVAQSPRYKITEKSQAVAFWCDPISGHATLYWYRQILGQGPELLVQFQDESVVDDSQLPKDRFSAERLKGVDSTLKIQPAELGDSAMYLCVSSFGVRKDTQYFGPGTRLLVL.